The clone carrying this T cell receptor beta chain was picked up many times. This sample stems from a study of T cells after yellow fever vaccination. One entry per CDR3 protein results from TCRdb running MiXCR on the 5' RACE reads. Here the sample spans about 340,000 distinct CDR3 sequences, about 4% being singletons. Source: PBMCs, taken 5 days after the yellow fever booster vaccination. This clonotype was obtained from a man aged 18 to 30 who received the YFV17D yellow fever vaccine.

CDR3 sequence reads: CASSFLTGLGTETQYF. DNA of the CDR3: TGTGCCAGCAGTTTTCTGACAGGCCTAGGGACAGAGACCCAGTACTTC. The V call is TRBV12-3 or TRBV12-4, the J call TRBJ2-5; the D gene is possibly TRBD1 (6 bases). V lost 3 bases to trimming and J lost 4 bases, with 18 bases between them. The CDR3 sequence is 16 residues long.